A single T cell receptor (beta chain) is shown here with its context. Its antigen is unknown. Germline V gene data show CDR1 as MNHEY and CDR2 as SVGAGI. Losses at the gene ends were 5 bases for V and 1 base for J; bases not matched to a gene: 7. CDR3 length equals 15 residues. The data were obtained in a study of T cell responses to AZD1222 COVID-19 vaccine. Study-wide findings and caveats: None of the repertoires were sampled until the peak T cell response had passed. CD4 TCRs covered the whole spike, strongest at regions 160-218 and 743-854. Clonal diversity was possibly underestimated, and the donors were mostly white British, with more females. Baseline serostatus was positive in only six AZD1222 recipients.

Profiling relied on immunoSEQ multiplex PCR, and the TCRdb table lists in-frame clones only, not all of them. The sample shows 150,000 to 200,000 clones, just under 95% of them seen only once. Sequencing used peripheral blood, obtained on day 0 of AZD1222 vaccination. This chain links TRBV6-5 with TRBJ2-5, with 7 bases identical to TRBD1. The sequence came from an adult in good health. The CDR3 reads CASSRNRGSQETQYF. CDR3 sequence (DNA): TGTGCCAGCAGTCGGAACAGGGGAAGCCAAGAGACCCAGTACTTC.